A selection of T cell receptor beta chains follows, all from one sample in a study of human T cells and chemical hapten exposure. TCRdb re-analysed the RACE reads in MiXCR, keeping a single row per CDR3 protein. The table has 150,000 to 200,000 distinct CDR3 sequences, around 13% seen once; the top ten hold 1.5% to 2%. This specimen consisted of whole blood, obtained in connection with sensitization to the hapten diphenylcyclopropenone (DPC). The receptors were gathered from a woman aged 30 to 39 with alopecia areata. Some clones in this sample may be carry-over from other donors' samples. Each CDR3 is given with its conserved first and last residue. The D gene is left open where the match is weak. The size field is filled for only some rows; it gives once, few, many or a size class.

size	D	length	V	J	CDR3	DNA
few	NA	15	TRBV7-8	TRBJ2-5	CASSLVGDLKETQYF	TGTGCCAGCAGCTTGGTAGGGGATCTAAAGGAGACCCAGTACTTC
few	NA	18	TRBV28	TRBJ1-5	CASRADKGSFGGNQPQHF	TGTGCCAGCAGGGCAGACAAGGGATCCTTCGGTGGCAATCAGCCCCAGCATTTT
many	TRBD2	17	TRBV7-3	TRBJ2-2	CASSSPGLAGPEGELFF	TGTGCCAGCAGCTCTCCGGGACTAGCGGGACCCGAGGGGGAGCTGTTTTTT
NA	NA	10	TRBV29-1	TRBJ2-1	CSVWGRNKFF	TGCAGCGTTTGGGGCAGAAACAAGTTCTTC
NA	NA	14	TRBV28	TRBJ2-3	CASSFGYNTDTQYF	TGTGCCAGCAGTTTCGGGTATAACACAGATACGCAGTATTTT
NA	TRBD1	16	TRBV27	TRBJ1-6	CASSSRTGAWNSPLHF	TGTGCCAGCAGTTCCCGGACAGGGGCTTGGAATTCACCCCTCCACTTT
few	TRBD1	11	TRBV29-1	TRBJ2-1	CSVDDRGKYIF	TGCAGCGTTGATGACAGGGGGAAGTACATCTTC
NA	TRBD2	15	TRBV9	TRBJ2-1	CASSISGGALVEQFF	TGTGCCAGCAGCATTAGCGGGGGGGCTCTGGTCGAGCAGTTCTTC
few	NA	16	TRBV20-1	TRBJ2-6	CSARDHGNSGANVLTF	TGCAGTGCTAGAGATCATGGGAACTCTGGGGCCAACGTCCTGACTTTC
many	NA	13	TRBV4-2	TRBJ2-7	CASSLTTTGEQYF	TGTGCCAGCAGCCTGACCACCACAGGGGAGCAGTACTTC
many	NA	16	TRBV10-3	TRBJ1-2	CAISDRAKGETYGYTF	TGTGCCATCAGTGACCGCGCCAAGGGAGAGACCTATGGCTACACCTTC
NA	TRBD1	16	TRBV29-1	TRBJ2-7	CSVTAGGTGPTYEQYF	TGCAGCGTTACCGCGGGCGGGACAGGGCCTACCTACGAGCAGTACTTC
many	NA	15	TRBV27	TRBJ2-7	CASSLRRQGNNEQYF	TGTGCCAGCAGTTTACGGCGGCAGGGGAACAACGAGCAGTACTTC
NA	TRBD2	20	TRBV27	TRBJ2-1	CASRKTGLAGGKSSYNEQFF	TGTGCCAGCAGAAAAACGGGACTAGCGGGGGGGAAAAGCTCCTACAATGAGCAGTTCTTC
few	NA	12	TRBV29-1	TRBJ2-2	CSGTRATGELFF	TGCAGCGGGACCAGGGCAACCGGGGAGCTGTTTTTT
NA	TRBD1	14	TRBV20-1	TRBJ2-7	CSARATGDSYEQYF	TGCAGTGCTAGAGCCACAGGGGACTCCTACGAGCAGTACTTC
NA	NA	13	TRBV7-6	TRBJ2-5	CASSTGFQETQYF	TGTGCCAGCAGCACAGGATTTCAGGAGACCCAGTACTTC
few	NA	17	TRBV18	TRBJ2-3	CASSPPSRGRRTDTQYF	TGTGCCAGCTCACCACCGAGCAGGGGAAGAAGAACAGATACGCAGTATTTT
few	NA	13	TRBV29-1	TRBJ1-1	CSAKGGLETEAFF	TGCAGCGCCAAGGGGGGGCTGGAGACTGAAGCTTTCTTT
many	NA	13	TRBV20-1	TRBJ1-4	CSAHLNTEGKLFF	TGCAGTGCACATCTAAATACGGAGGGAAAACTGTTTTTT
NA	TRBD2	17	TRBV28	TRBJ2-1	CASSFHNLAGGNNEQFF	TGTGCCAGCAGTTTCCACAACTTAGCGGGAGGGAACAATGAGCAGTTCTTC
many	NA	13	TRBV7-8	TRBJ2-1	CASSTGPLVDQFF	TGTGCCAGCAGCACCGGACCCCTAGTTGATCAGTTCTTC
few	NA	13	TRBV11-2	TRBJ2-1	CASSLDSGYEQFF	TGTGCCAGCAGCTTAGATTCAGGATATGAGCAGTTCTTC
many	NA	14	TRBV5-5	TRBJ1-1	CASSPGGNRDEAFF	TGTGCCAGCAGCCCGGGAGGAAACCGGGACGAAGCTTTCTTT
NA	TRBD1	14	TRBV28	TRBJ1-2	CASSRHRGLYGYTF	TGTGCCAGCAGCCGGCACAGGGGCCTCTATGGCTACACCTTC
once	NA	12	TRBV20-1	TRBJ2-1	CSGRHALNEQFF	TGCAGTGGTCGCCATGCTCTTAATGAGCAGTTCTTC